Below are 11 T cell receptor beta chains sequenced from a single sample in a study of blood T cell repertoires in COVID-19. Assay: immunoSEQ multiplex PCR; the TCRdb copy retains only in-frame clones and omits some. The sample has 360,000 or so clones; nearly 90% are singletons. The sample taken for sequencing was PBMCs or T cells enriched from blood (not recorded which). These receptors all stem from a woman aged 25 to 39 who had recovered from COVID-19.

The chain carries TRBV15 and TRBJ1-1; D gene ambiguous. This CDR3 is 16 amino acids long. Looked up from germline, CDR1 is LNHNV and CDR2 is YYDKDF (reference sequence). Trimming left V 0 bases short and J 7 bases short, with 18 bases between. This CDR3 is CATSRDSPLSANEAFF. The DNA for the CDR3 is TGTGCCACCAGCAGAGATTCGCCTTTGTCAGCGAATGAAGCTTTCTTT.

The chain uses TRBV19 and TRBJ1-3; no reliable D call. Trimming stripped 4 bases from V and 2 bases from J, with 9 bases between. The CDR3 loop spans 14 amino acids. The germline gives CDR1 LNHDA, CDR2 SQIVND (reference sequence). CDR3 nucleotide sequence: TGTGCCAGTAGTACCTCGGGAACTGGAAACACCATATATTTT. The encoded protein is CASSTSGTGNTIYF. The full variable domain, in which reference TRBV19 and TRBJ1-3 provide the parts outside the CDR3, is DGGITQSPKYLFRKEGQNVTLSCEQNLNHDAMYWYRQDPGQGLRLIYYSQIVNDFQKGDIAEGYSVSREKKESFPLTVTSAQKNPTAFYLCASSTSGTGNTIYFGEGSWLTVV.

The CDR3 sequence: CAIQAGPLNTEAFF. The DNA of the CDR3 is TGTGCCATCCAGGCGGGGCCATTGAACACTGAAGCTTTCTTT. J is TRBJ1-1 and V is TRBV6-5; the D gene is possibly TRBD1 (5 bases). CDR3 size: 14 residues. V dropped 10 bases and J dropped 0 bases, with 15 bases sitting between them. Germline CDR1 MNHEY, CDR2 SVGAGI.

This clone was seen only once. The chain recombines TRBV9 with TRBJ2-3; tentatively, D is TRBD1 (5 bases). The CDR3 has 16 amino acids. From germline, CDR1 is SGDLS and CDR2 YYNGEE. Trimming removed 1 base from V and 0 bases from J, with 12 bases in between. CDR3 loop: CASSVQGQPSTDTQYF. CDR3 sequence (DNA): TGTGCCAGCAGCGTACAGGGCCAACCAAGCACAGATACGCAGTATTTT.

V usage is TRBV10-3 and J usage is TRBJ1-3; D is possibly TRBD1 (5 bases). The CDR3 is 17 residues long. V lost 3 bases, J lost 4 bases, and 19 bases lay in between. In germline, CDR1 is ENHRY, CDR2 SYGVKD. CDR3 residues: CAISDPLTQGIGNTIYF. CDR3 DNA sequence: TGTGCCATCAGTGACCCCCTCACCCAGGGCATAGGAAACACCATATATTTT.

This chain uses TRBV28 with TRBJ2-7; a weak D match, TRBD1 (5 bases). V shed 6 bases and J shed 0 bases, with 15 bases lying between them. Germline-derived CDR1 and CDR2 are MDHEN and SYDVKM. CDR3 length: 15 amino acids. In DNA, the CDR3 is TGTGCCAGCAGGCTTTCAAGCAGGGTCTCCTACGAGCAGTACTTC. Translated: CASRLSSRVSYEQYF.

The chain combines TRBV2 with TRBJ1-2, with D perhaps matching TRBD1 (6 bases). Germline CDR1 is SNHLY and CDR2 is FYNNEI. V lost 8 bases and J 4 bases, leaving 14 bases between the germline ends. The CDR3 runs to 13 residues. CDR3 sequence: CASGLRGGYGYTF. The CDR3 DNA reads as TGTGCCAGCGGTCTTAGGGGGGGCTATGGCTACACCTTC.

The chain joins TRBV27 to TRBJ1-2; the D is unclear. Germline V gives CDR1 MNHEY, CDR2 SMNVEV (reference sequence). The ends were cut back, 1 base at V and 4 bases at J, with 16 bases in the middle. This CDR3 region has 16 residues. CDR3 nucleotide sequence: TGTGCCAGCAGTTTATACGGTATAGCCAAGACCTATGGCTACACCTTC. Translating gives CASSLYGIAKTYGYTF.

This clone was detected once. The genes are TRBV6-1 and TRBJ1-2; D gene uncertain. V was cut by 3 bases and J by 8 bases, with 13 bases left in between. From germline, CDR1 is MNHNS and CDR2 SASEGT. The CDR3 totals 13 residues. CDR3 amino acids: CASSDSGFVGYTF. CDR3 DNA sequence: TGTGCCAGCAGTGATTCCGGGTTTGTAGGCTACACCTTC.

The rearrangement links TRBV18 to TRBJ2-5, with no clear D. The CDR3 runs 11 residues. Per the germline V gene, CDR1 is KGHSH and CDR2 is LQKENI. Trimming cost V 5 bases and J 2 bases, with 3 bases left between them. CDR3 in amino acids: CASSVQETQYF. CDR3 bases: TGTGCCAGCTCAGTACAAGAGACCCAGTACTTC.

This CDR3 is CASSRGPAGDTEAFF. CDR3 coding DNA: TGCGCCAGCAGCCGCGGGCCTGCGGGGGACACTGAAGCTTTCTTT. V and J are TRBV4-1 and TRBJ1-1; perhaps TRBD1 as D (5 bases). CDR3 size: 15 residues. CDR1 and CDR2 from the germline V gene are MGHRA and YSYEKL. Trimming left V 4 bases short and J 3 bases short, with 15 bases between.